This entry is about one T cell receptor (beta chain). Its antigen is unidentified. The data were taken from a study of cytomegalovirus exposure and HLA in healthy donors. The study, taken as a whole, reports: Analyzed later, association rates of TCRs varied across HLA loci, with DRB1 most and HLA-C fewest. Among CMV-associated TCR beta chains, most appeared HLA-restricted in a later analysis. Sequencing artifact likely explains a cluster of highly shared sequence variants.

The CDR3 extends over 15 amino acids. Germline V gene sequence: CDR1 MNHNS, CDR2 SASEGT. V lost 1 base and J lost 6; bases outside the gene matches: 2. PCR used 60 Vbeta primers and 13 Jbeta primers. TCRdb keeps only in-frame clones here, not all; method: immunoSEQ multiplex PCR. The sample yields fewer than 90,000 clones, 70% to 90% seen once. The sequencing sample was made of PBMCs. This chain links TRBV6-1 with TRBJ1-5; TRBD1 matches at 11 bases. This sequence originates from a human donor in good health. As DNA, the CDR3 is TGTGCCAGCAGTGAAGTGGGACAGGGGGGTCAGCCCCAGCATTTT. Encoded protein: CASSEVGQGGQPQHF.